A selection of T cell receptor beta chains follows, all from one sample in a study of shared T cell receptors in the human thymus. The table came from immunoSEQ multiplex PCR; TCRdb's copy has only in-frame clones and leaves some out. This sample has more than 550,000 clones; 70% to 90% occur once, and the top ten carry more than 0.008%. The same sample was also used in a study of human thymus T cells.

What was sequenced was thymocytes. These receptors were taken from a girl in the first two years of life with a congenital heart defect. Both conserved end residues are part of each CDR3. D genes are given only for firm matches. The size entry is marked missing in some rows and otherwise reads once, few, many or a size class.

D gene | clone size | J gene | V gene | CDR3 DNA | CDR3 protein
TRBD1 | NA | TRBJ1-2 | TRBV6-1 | TGTGCCAGCAAAAAATACAGGGGGGACCTCGCGGGCTACACCTTC | CASKKYRGDLAGYTF
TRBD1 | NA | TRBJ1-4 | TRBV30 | TGTGCCTGGAGTGAGTGGGGACAGACTTTAAATGAAAAACTGTTTTTT | CAWSEWGQTLNEKLFF
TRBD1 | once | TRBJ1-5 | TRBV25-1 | TGTGCCAGCAGATCCAGGGGGCTAAATCAGCCCCAGCATTTT | CASRSRGLNQPQHF
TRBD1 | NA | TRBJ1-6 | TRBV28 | TGTGCCAGCGGGCGGCAAGACAGGGGGCCTAATTCACCCCTCCACTTT | CASGRQDRGPNSPLHF
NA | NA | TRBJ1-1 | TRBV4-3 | TGCGCCAGCAGCCAAACCTTCCCGGGGAACACTGAAGCTTTCTTT | CASSQTFPGNTEAFF
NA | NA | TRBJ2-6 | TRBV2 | TGTGCCAGCAGTGAAAGAACATACTCTGGGGCCAACGTCCTGACTTTC | CASSERTYSGANVLTF
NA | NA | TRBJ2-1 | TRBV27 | TGTGCCAGCAGTCTGACTAGGGCAGCCTACAATGAGCAGTTCTTC | CASSLTRAAYNEQFF
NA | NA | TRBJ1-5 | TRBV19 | TGTGCCAGTAGTATAGACGAGGGCGGGGGGTGGTGTCAGCCCCAGCATTTT | CASSIDEGGGWCQPQHF
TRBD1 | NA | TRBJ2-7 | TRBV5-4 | TGTGCCAGCAGCTTTACGACAGGGGGCTCCTACGAGCAGTACTTC | CASSFTTGGSYEQYF
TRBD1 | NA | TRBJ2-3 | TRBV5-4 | TGTGCCAGCAGCTTGATTACGCCCGGGACAGGGGGGCCAGATACGCAGTATTTT | CASSLITPGTGGPDTQYF
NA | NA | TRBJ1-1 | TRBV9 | TGTGCCAGCAGCGTCTGCCCCCAGGGCTTCGGGACTGAAGCTTTCTTT | CASSVCPQGFGTEAFF
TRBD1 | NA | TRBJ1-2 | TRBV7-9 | TGTGCCAGCAGCTCCGACGACAGGGGGACGAGTGGCTACACCTTC | CASSSDDRGTSGYTF
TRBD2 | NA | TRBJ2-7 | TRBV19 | TGTGCCAGCGACGAGGGCGGGGGAGCCTACGAGCAGTACTTC | CASDEGGGAYEQYF
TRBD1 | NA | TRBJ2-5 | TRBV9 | TGTGCCAGTAACCCAGGGACAGGGCCTCAAGAGACCCAGTACTTC | CASNPGTGPQETQYF
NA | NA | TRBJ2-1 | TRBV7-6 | TGTGCCAGCAGCCCCAACCTTGGAGCGATCCTCTACAATGAGCAGTTCTTC | CASSPNLGAILYNEQFF
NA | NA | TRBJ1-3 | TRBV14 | TGTGCCAGCAGCCAAGTAGCGCTGAGATTAAACACCATATATTTT | CASSQVALRLNTIYF
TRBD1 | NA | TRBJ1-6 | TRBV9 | TGTGCCAGCAGCGGGACAGGGGGCGCATCACCCCTCCACTTT | CASSGTGGASPLHF
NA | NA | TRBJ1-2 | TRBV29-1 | TGCAGCGTTGCGGGTAACTATGGCTACACCTTC | CSVAGNYGYTF
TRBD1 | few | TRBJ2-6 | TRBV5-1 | TGCGCCAGCAGCTACGACAGGGTTTCTGGGGCCAACGTCCTGACTTTC | CASSYDRVSGANVLTF
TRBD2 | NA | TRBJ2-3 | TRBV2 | TGTGCCAGCAGTGGGGGACTAGCGGGGGGGCCAAGGGATACGCAGTATTTT | CASSGGLAGGPRDTQYF
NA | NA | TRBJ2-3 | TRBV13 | TGTGCCAGCAGCTTCACCTGGCTAGCGCACTGGGATACGCAGTATTTT | CASSFTWLAHWDTQYF
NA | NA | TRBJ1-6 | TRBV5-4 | TGTGCCAGCAGCTTGGAAGGACTAACCCCAAATTCACCCCTCCACTTT | CASSLEGLTPNSPLHF
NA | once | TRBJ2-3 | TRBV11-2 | TGTGCCAGCAGCTTAGATCCGACAGACCGCACAGATACGCAGTATTTT | CASSLDPTDRTDTQYF
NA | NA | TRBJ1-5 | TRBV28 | TGTGCCAGCAGTTTCGAGGCCCAGCATTTT | CASSFEAQHF
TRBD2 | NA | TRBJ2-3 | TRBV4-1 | TGCGCCAGCAGCCAAGATGGGGCCAAGCGGGGGGGGCCAGATACGCAGTATTTT | CASSQDGAKRGGPDTQYF
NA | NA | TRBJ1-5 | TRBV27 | TGTGCCAGCAGTGTACTTGTCGGCGGCCAGCCCCAGCATTTT | CASSVLVGGQPQHF
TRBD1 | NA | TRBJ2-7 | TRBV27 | TGTGCCAGCAGTCCCTCGGGACAGGGTTCCTACGAGCAGTACTTC | CASSPSGQGSYEQYF
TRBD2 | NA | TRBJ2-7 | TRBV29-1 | TGCAGCGTTGGTTATCGGGGGGGCCCCTACGAGCAGTACTTC | CSVGYRGGPYEQYF
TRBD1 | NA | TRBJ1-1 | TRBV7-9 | TGTGCCAGCAGCTTAGGGAGGGGGCGCGACACTGAAGCTTTCTTT | CASSLGRGRDTEAFF
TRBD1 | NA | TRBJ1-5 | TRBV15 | TGTGCCACCAGCGAGGACAGGGACAATCATCAGCCCCAGCATTTT | CATSEDRDNHQPQHF
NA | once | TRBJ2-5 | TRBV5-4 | TGTGCCAGCAAACGCGGCAGATCACAAGAGACCCAGTACTTC | CASKRGRSQETQYF
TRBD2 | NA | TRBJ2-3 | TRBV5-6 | TGTGCCAGCAGCTTGGAAACTAGCGGGGGTCTCACAGATACGCAGTATTTT | CASSLETSGGLTDTQYF
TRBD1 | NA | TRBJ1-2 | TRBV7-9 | TGTGCCAGCAGCTTAGTAGGGGGCGCAGCGCCAGCTCGGTATGGCTACACCTTC | CASSLVGGAAPARYGYTF
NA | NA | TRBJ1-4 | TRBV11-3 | TGTGCCAGCAGCTCGAGAACACACAGGGTTCGGGAGGATCATGAAAAACTGTTTTTT | CASSSRTHRVREDHEKLFF
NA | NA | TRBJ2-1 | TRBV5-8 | TGTGCCAGTACCCCGATACAGACCGAGCAGTTCTTC | CASTPIQTEQFF
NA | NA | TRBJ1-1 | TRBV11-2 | TGTGCCAGCAGCCATCCCCCCTCCCGGGGTGAAGCTTTCTTT | CASSHPPSRGEAFF
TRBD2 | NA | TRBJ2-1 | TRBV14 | TGTGCCAGCAGGCGGGAGGAGTCGTTCAGTGAGCAGTTCTTC | CASRREESFSEQFF
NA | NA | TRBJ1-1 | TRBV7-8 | TGTGCCAGCAGCCGGCATGGGCAGACGAACACTGAAGCTTTCTTT | CASSRHGQTNTEAFF
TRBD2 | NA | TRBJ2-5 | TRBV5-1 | TGCGCCAGCAGCTTGGCCGGGGGGGAAGAGACCCAGTACTTC | CASSLAGGEETQYF
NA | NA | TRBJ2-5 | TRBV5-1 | TGCGCCAGCAGCTTCCTCTCGGACACACAAGAGACCCAGTACTTC | CASSFLSDTQETQYF
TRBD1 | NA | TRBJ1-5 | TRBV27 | TGTGCCACCAGGCTCCACAGGGGGCCCGATCAGCCCCAGCATTTT | CATRLHRGPDQPQHF
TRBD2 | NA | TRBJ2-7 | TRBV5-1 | TGCGCCAGCAGGTCACTCTCCGGGGCGGGGGAATACGAGCAGTACTTC | CASRSLSGAGEYEQYF
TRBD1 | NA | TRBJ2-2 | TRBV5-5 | TGTGCCAGCAGCTTTCCTTGGGACAGTGGGGCAAACACCGGGGAGCTGTTTTTT | CASSFPWDSGANTGELFF
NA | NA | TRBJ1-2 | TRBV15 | TGTGCCACCAGCAGACTACAGGGTTTCAAAAATGGCTACACCTTC | CATSRLQGFKNGYTF
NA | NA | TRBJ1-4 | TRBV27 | TGTGCCAGCAGTTTATTCAGGGGTGAAAAACTGTTTTTT | CASSLFRGEKLFF
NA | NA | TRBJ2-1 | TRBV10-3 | TGTGCCATCAGTGGGAAGGCGGGGCCGAGAGAAAACAATGAGCAGTTCTTC | CAISGKAGPRENNEQFF
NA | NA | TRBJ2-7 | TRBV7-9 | TGTGCCAGCAGCCCCTGGAGGACGGATTACTTCTACGAGCAGTACTTC | CASSPWRTDYFYEQYF
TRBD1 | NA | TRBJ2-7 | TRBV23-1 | TGCGCCAGCTCCGGGACAGGTACGTCCTACGAGCAGTACTTC | CASSGTGTSYEQYF
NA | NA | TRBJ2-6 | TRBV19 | TGTGCCAGTAGGGGACTGCTCTCTGGGGCCAACGTCCTGACTTTC | CASRGLLSGANVLTF
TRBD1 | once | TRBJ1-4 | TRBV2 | TGTGCCAGCAGTCCCCGGGACAGGGGGGAAAAACTGTTTTTT | CASSPRDRGEKLFF
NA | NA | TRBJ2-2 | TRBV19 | TGTGCCAGTACCGACAGGCGAAACACCGGGGAGCTGTTTTTT | CASTDRRNTGELFF
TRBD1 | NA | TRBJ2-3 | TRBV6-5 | TGTGCCAGCAGTTTGGGGCTGGGACAGGAGATAGATACGCAGTATTTT | CASSLGLGQEIDTQYF
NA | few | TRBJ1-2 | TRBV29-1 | TGCAGCGACCTGAGGGGGACACCATCCGCTAAATATGGCTACACCTTC | CSDLRGTPSAKYGYTF